This note documents a single TCR beta chain sequence. What it recognizes is unknown. The germline CDR1 and CDR2 sequences are LGHNA and YNFKEQ. This CDR3 contains 13 residues. The ends were cut back, 0 bases at V and 5 bases at J, with 6 bases in the middle. Authors' processing steps: About 97,000 TCRs per sample was the median, with a range of about 20,000 to 690,600. MiXCR, run by TCRdb on the RACE reads, gives a single entry per CDR3 protein. The V and J calls and clone size come from TCRdb's table, not from the authors' own analysis. The repertoire holds roughly 120,000 distinct CDR3 sequences, with about 12% as singletons. This specimen comes from a study of human T cells and chemical hapten exposure. Turning to the study itself: Patch tests applied 0.01% DPC to the upper back and were scored after 6 days.

Whole-study findings and limits: Sensitization with DPC brought no change to TCRs above 1 in 1000 in frequency.

The time point here: patch test 1, 2 weeks after DPC sensitization. Treatment noted: therapeutic diphenylcyclopropenone sensitization with weekly scalp DPC. The sequencing here drew on whole blood, taken in connection with sensitization to the hapten diphenylcyclopropenone (DPC). This receptor was taken from a woman between 50 and 59 years old with alopecia areata. Some clones in this sample may be carry-over from other donors' samples. V usage is TRBV4-2 and J usage is TRBJ2-3; D perhaps matches TRBD2 (5 bases). The CDR3 sequence is CASSQDEGDTQYF. Here the CDR3 DNA reads TGTGCCAGCAGCCAAGATGAGGGAGATACGCAGTATTTT.